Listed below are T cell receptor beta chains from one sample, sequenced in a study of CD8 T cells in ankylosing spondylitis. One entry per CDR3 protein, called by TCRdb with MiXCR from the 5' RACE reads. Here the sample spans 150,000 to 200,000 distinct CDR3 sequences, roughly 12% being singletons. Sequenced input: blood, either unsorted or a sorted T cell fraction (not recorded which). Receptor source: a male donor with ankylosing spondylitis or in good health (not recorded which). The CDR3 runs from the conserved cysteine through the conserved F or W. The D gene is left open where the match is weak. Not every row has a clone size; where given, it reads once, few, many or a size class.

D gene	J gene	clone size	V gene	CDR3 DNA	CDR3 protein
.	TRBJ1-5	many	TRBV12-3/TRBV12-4	TGTGCCAGCAGACTACAGGGCTATAGCAATCAGCCCCAGCATTTT	CASRLQGYSNQPQHF
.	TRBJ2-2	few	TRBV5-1	TGCGCCAGCAGCTTGGAGGGGCCAGGGAACACCGGGGAGCTGTTTTTT	CASSLEGPGNTGELFF
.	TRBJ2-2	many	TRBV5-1	TGCGCCAGCAGCTTGGAGGAAGTACTGGGGGCCGGGGAGCTGTTTTTT	CASSLEEVLGAGELFF
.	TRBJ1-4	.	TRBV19	TGTGCCAGTAGCCGGTTAAACGACCCATGGGAAAAACTGTTTTTT	CASSRLNDPWEKLFF
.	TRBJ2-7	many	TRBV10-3	TGTGCCATCAGTGAGGACAGGCCCTACGAGCAGTACTTC	CAISEDRPYEQYF
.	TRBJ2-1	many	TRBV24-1	TGTGCCACCAGTGACTTAAGGGATGCTGAGCAGTTCTTC	CATSDLRDAEQFF
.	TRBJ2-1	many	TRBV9	TGTGCCAGCAGCGTCCCTTTAGGGGAGCAGTTCTTC	CASSVPLGEQFF
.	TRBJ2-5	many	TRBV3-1	TGTGCCAGCAGCCAAGATAGTCGGACAGTGGAGACCCAGTACTTC	CASSQDSRTVETQYF
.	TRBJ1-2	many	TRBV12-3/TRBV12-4	TGTGCCAGCAGTTTAGCTACCGGCGCTGGCTACACCTTC	CASSLATGAGYTF
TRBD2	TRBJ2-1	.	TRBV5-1	TGCGCCAGCAGCTTGAGTCGGGGGGGATACAATGAGCAGTTCTTC	CASSLSRGGYNEQFF
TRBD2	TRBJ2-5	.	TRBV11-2	TGTGCCAGCAGCCCCCAAGTGTTAGCGGGGGGGAAACAAGAGACCCAGTACTTC	CASSPQVLAGGKQETQYF
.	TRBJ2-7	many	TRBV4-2	TGTGCCAGCAGCCAAGTTGGCGGCTACGAGCAGTACTTC	CASSQVGGYEQYF
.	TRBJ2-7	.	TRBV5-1	TGCGCCAGCAGCTTGTTGCCCCCCACGACAGGATTCTACGAGCAGTACTTC	CASSLLPPTTGFYEQYF
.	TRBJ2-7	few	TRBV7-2	TGTGCCAGCAGCTTAGCCCCGGGATGGGGGTCTAACCAGTACTTC	CASSLAPGWGSNQYF
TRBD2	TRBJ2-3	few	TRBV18	TGTGCCAGCTCAGCGACCGGGACTAGCGTAGATACGCAGTATTTT	CASSATGTSVDTQYF
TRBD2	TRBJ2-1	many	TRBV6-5	TGTGCCAGCAGTCGAACTAGCGGTGAGCAGTTCTTC	CASSRTSGEQFF
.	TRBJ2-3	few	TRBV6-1	TGTGCCAGCAGCGTTGACTCCCTAAATACGCAGTATTTT	CASSVDSLNTQYF
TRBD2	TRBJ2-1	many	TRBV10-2	TGCGCCAGCACCGCGACCGGGACTAGCGGGATCAATGAGCAGTTCTTC	CASTATGTSGINEQFF
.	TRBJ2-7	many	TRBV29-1	TGCAGCGTTGATGGTCTAGGAGACACCTACGAGCAGTACTTC	CSVDGLGDTYEQYF
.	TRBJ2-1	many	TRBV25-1	TGTGCCAGCAGTGAATTTTGTCACAGGAGCTCCTACAATGAGCAGTTCTTC	CASSEFCHRSSYNEQFF
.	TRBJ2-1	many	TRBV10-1	TGCGCCAGCAGGGAGAACGTAGACACTGAGCAGTTCTTC	CASRENVDTEQFF
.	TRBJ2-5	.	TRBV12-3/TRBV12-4	TGTGCCAGCAGTCCCTCCGTTGGTGTGGGCGGCGAGACCCAGTACTTC	CASSPSVGVGGETQYF
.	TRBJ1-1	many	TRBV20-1	TGCAGTGCTAGAGAGGGGGTCGTGAACACTGAAGCTTTCTTT	CSAREGVVNTEAFF
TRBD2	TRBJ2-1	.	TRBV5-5	TGTGCCAGCAGTACTAGCGGGACCCAGAATGAGCAGTTCTTC	CASSTSGTQNEQFF
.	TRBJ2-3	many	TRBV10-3	TGTGCCATCAGTGGCGGGGACACAGATACGCAGTATTTT	CAISGGDTDTQYF
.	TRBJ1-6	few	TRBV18	TGTGCCAGCTCACCACTCCAGACCGGGACAACAACCGGTTCACCCCTCCACTTT	CASSPLQTGTTTGSPLHF
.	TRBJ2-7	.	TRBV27	TGTGCCAGCAGTTTATGGGCCTCGACCCTGCCCTACGAGCAGTACTTC	CASSLWASTLPYEQYF
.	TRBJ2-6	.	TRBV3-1	TGTGCCTTCTGTTTAGAGGTTAGCGGAGCTTTCTCTGGGGCCAACGTCCTGACTTTC	CAFCLEVSGAFSGANVLTF
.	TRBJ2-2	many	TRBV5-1	TGCGCCAGCAGCTTAAGCCGTGAGAACACCGGGGAGCTGTTTTTT	CASSLSRENTGELFF
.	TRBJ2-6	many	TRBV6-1	TGTGCCAGCAGTCCGATACCCGGGGGCGCCGAGTGGGCCAACGTCCTGACTTTC	CASSPIPGGAEWANVLTF
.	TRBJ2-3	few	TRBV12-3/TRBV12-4	TGTGCCAGCAGTTTTGGGGCCGACCGGGAGTTGGATACGCAGTATTTT	CASSFGADRELDTQYF
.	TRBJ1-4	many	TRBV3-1	TGTGCCAGCAGCCAACCCGGGGCGGAAAAACTGTTTTTT	CASSQPGAEKLFF
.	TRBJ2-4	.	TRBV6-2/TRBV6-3	TGTGCCAGCAGCGTAGCGGCGCTAGCCAAAAACATTCAGTACTTC	CASSVAALAKNIQYF
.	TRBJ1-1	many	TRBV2	TGTGCCAGCAGTGAGTCTAGGGGAAGCACTGAAGCTTTCTTT	CASSESRGSTEAFF
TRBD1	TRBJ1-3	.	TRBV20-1	TGCAGTGCCCTTCCCCGACAGGGTTACTCTGGAAACACCATATATTTT	CSALPRQGYSGNTIYF
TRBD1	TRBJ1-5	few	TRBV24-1	TGTGCCACCAGTGATTCAGACAGGGGTCAAAGACAGCCCCAGCATTTT	CATSDSDRGQRQPQHF
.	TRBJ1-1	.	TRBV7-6	TGTGCCAGCAGCAAGTCAGATCGGACAGTTAACACTGAAGCTTTCTTT	CASSKSDRTVNTEAFF
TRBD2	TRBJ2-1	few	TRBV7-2	TGTGCCAGCAGCTTCCCTCTAGCGGGAGGGCTCTACAATGAGCAGTTCTTC	CASSFPLAGGLYNEQFF
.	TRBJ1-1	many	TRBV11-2	TGTGCCAGCAGCTTAGTAGGGACTGAAGCTTTCTTT	CASSLVGTEAFF
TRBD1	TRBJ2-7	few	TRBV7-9	TGTGCCAGCAGCCTAATGTCGGGGACAGGGACCTACGAGCAGTACTTC	CASSLMSGTGTYEQYF
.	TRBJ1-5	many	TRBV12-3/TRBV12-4	TGTGCCAGCAGTTTAACCCCGGGGATTAGCAATCAGCCCCAGCATTTT	CASSLTPGISNQPQHF
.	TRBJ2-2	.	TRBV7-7	TGTGCCAGCAGCTCGACAGGATCGAACACCGGGGAGCTGTTTTTT	CASSSTGSNTGELFF
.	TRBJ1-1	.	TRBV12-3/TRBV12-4	TGTGCCAGCAGTCCTCGAGCGTGGGGACGCCGCGGGAACACTGAAGCTTTCTTT	CASSPRAWGRRGNTEAFF
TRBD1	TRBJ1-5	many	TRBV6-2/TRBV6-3	TGTGCCAGCAGTTACTCAGGCAGGGGGAATCAGCCCCAGCATTTT	CASSYSGRGNQPQHF
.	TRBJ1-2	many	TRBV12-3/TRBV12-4	TGTGCCAGCAGCCCCCGGTTTGGCTATGGCTACACCTTC	CASSPRFGYGYTF
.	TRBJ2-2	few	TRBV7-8	TGTGCCAGCAGCTTAAAACAGGGATACTCAACCCTCAACACCGGGGAGCTGTTTTTT	CASSLKQGYSTLNTGELFF
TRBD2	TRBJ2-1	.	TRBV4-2	TGTGCCAGCAGCCAAGTGGGGCGGGAGCCCAACAATGAGCAGTTCTTC	CASSQVGREPNNEQFF
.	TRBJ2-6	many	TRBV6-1	TGTGCCAGCAGCTCCAGGGGCTCTGGGGCCAACGTCCTGACTTTC	CASSSRGSGANVLTF
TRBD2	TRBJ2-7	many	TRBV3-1	TGTGCCAGCAGCCAAGGTCTAGCGGGGTCGGTTAGATGGTACTTC	CASSQGLAGSVRWYF
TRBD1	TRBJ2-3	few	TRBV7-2	TGTGCTAGCAGCCAGAGGGCAGGGGGCCTTTCAGATACGCAGTATTTT	CASSQRAGGLSDTQYF
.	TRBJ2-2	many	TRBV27	TGTGCCAGCAGTTCATCGACAGACACCGGGGAGCTGTTTTTT	CASSSSTDTGELFF
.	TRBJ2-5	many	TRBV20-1	TGCAGTGCTAGAGATTTCGCGGGGCCAGAGACCCAGTACTTC	CSARDFAGPETQYF
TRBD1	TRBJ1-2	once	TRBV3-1	TGTGCCACCTCCCAAGTTGACAGGGCGAGGACTCCGTTCTATGGCTACACCTTC	CATSQVDRARTPFYGYTF
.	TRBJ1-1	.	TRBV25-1	TGTGCCAGCAGTTCAAAATTAGGAGCTAATAGATTCTTT	CASSSKLGANRFF